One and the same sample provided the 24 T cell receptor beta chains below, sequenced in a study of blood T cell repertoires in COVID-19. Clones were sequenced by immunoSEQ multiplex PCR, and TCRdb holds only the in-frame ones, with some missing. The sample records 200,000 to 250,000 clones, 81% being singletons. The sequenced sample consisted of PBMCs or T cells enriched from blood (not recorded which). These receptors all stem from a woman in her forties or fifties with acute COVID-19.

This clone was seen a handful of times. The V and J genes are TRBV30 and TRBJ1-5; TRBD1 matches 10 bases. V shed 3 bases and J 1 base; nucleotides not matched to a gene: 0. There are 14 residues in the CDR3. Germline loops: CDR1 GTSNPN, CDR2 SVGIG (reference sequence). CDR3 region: CAWRGQGSNQPQHF. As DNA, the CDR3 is TGTGCCTGGAGGGGACAGGGGAGCAATCAGCCCCAGCATTTT.

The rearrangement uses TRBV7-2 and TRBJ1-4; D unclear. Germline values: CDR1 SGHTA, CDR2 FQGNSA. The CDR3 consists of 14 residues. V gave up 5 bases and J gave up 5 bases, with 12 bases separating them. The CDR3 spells CASSLRRSNEKLFF. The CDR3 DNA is TGTGCCAGCAGCCTCAGGAGGTCCAATGAAAAACTGTTTTTT. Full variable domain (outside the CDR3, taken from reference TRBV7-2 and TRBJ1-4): GAGVSQSPSNKVTEKGKDVELRCDPISGHTALYWYRQSLGQGLEFLIYFQGNSAPDKSGLPSDRFSAERTGGSVSTLTIQRTQQEDSAVYLCASSLRRSNEKLFFGSGTQLSVL.

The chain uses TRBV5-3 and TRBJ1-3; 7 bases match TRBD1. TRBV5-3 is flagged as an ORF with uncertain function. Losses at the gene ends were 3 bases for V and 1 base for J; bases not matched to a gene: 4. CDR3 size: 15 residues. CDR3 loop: CARSYRGGSGNTIYF. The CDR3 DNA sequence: TGTGCCAGAAGCTACAGGGGAGGATCTGGAAACACCATATATTTT.

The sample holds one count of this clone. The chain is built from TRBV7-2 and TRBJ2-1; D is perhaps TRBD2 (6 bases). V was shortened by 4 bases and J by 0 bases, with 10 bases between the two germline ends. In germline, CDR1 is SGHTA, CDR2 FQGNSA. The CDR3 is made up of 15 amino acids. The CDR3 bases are TGTGCCAGCAGCTCGCTAGCGTTCTCCTACAATGAGCAGTTCTTC. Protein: CASSSLAFSYNEQFF.

The CDR3 DNA reads TGTGCCAGCAGTACTCCCACAGGGGCAACTAATGAAAAACTGTTTTTT. Protein product: CASSTPTGATNEKLFF. The chain uses TRBV28 and TRBJ1-4, with TRBD1 matching 7 bases. The CDR3 has 16 amino acids. Germline CDR1 reads MDHEN; CDR2 reads SYDVKM. Trimming at V came to 5 bases and at J to 0 bases, leaving 6 bases not matched to a gene.

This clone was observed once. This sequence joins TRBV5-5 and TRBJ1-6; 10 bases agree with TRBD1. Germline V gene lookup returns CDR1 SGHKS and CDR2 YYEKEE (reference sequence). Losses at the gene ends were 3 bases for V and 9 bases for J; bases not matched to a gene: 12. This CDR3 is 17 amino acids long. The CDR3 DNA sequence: TGTGCCAGCAGCTCGATGGGGACAGGGGCAAGGGGTTCACCCCTCCACTTT. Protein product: CASSSMGTGARGSPLHF.

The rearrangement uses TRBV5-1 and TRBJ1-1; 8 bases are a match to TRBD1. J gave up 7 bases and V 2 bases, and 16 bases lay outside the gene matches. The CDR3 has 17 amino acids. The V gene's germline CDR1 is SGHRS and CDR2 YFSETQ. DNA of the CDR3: TGCGCCAGCAGCTTTCGGCAGGGGGCACGCCGGTTCCGTGAAGCTTTCTTT. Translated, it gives CASSFRQGARRFREAFF.

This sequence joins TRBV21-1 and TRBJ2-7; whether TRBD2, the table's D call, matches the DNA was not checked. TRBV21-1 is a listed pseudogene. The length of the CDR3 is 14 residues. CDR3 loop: CARNSVRSSYEQYF. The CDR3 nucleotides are TGTGCCAGAAATAGCGTACGGAGCTCCTACGAGCAGTACTTC.

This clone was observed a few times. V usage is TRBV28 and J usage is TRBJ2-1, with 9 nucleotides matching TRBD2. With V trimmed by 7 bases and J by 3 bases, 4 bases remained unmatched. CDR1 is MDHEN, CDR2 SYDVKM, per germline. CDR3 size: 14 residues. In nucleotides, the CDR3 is TGTGCCAGCAAAGTTAGCGGGAGCTACAATGAGCAGTTCTTC. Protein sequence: CASKVSGSYNEQFF. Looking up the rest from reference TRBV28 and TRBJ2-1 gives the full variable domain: DVKVTQSSRYLVKRTGEKVFLECVQDMDHENMFWYRQDPGLGLRLIYFSYDVKMKEKGDIPEGYSVSREKKERFSLILESASTNQTSMYLCASKVSGSYNEQFFGPGTRLTVL.

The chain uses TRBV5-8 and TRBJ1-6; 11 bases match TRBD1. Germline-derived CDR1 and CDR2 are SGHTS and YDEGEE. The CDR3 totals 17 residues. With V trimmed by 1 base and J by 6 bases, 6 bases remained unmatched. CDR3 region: CASSLYSDRGPNSPLHF. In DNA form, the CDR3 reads TGTGCCAGCAGCTTGTACTCGGACAGGGGGCCTAATTCACCCCTCCACTTT.

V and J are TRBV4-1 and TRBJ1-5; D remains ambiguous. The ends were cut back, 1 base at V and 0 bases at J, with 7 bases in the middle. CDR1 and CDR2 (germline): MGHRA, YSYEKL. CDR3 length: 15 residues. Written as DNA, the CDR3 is TGCGCCAGCAGCCAAGGAGGTAATAGCAATCAGCCCCAGCATTTT. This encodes CASSQGGNSNQPQHF.

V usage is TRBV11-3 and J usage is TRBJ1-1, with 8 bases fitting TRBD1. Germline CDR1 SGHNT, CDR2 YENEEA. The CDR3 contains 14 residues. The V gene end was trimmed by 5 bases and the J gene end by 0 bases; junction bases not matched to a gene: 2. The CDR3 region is CASSTGQVNTEAFF. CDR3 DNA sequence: TGTGCCAGCAGCACGGGACAGGTGAACACTGAAGCTTTCTTT.

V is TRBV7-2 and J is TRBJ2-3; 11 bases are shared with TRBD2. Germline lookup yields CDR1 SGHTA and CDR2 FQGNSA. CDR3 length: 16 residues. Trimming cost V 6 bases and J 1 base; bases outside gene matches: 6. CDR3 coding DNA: TGTGCCAGCAGTCCCGAACTAGCGGGGGGCACAGATACGCAGTATTTT. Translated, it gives CASSPELAGGTDTQYF.

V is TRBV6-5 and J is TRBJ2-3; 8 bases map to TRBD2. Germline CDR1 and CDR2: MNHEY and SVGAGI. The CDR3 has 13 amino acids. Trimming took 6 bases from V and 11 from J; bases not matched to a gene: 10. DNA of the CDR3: TGTGCCAGCAGCCCGGGGGGGCATCACATGCAGTATTTT. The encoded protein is CASSPGGHHMQYF.

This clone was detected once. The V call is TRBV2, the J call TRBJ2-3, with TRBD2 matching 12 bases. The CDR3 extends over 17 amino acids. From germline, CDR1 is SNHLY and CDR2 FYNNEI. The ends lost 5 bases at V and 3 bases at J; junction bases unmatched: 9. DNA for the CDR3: TGTGCCAGCAGTACCGCTAGCGGGGGGGGTCGAACAGATACGCAGTATTTT. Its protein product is CASSTASGGGRTDTQYF.

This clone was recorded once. CDR3 in DNA: TGTGCCAGCAGAATGGACAGGGGAGGAGGCTACACCTTC. Translated: CASRMDRGGGYTF. V usage is TRBV7-9 and J usage is TRBJ1-2; TRBD1 agrees at 9 bases. The J segment lost 8 bases and the V segment lost 6 bases, leaving 7 bases of the junction unmatched. The CDR3 length is 13 residues. Germline-derived CDR1 and CDR2 are SEHNR and FQNEAQ (reference sequence).

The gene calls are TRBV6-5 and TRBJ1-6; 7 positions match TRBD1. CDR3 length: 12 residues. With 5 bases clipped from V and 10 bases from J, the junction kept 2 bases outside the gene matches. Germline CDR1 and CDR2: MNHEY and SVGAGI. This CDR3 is CASSTGDSPLHF. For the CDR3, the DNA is TGTGCCAGCAGTACAGGGGACTCACCCCTCCACTTT.

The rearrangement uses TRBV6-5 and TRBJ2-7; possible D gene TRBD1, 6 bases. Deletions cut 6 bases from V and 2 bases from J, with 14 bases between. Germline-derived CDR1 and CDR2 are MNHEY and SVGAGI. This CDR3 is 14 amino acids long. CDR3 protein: CASRTGLTTYEQYF. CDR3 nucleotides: TGTGCCAGCAGAACAGGGCTTACTACCTACGAGCAGTACTTC.

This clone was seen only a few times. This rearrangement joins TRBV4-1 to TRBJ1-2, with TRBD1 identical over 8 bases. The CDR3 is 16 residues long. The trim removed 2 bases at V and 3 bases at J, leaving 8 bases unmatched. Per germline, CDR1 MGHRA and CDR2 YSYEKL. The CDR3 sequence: CASSQTPTGAYYGYTF. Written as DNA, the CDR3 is TGCGCCAGCAGCCAAACCCCGACAGGGGCATACTATGGCTACACCTTC.

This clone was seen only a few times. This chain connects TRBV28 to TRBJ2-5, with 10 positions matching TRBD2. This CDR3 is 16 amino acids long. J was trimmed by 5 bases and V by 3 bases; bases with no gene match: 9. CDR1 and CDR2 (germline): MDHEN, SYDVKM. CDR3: CASSLPLAGVVETQYF. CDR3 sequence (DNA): TGTGCCAGCAGTTTGCCGCTAGCGGGGGTAGTGGAGACCCAGTACTTC.

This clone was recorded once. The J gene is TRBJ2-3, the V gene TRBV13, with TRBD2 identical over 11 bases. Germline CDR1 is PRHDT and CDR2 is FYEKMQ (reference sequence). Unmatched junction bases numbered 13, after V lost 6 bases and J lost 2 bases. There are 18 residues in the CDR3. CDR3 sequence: CASRPGLAEGGVTDTQYF. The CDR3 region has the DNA TGTGCCAGCAGACCGGGACTAGCGGAGGGAGGGGTCACAGATACGCAGTATTTT.

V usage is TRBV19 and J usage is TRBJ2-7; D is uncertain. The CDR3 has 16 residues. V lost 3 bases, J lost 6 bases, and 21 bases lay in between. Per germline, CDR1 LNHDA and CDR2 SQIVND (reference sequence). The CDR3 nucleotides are TGTGCCAGTAGTATTTCATCATATGGAGAATCGGCCGAGCAGTACTTC. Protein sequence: CASSISSYGESAEQYF.

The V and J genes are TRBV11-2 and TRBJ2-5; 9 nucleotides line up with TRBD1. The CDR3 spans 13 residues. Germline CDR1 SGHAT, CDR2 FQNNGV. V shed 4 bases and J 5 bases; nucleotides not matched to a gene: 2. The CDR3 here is CASSSGTGETQYF. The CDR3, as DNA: TGTGCCAGCAGCTCCGGGACAGGGGAGACCCAGTACTTC.

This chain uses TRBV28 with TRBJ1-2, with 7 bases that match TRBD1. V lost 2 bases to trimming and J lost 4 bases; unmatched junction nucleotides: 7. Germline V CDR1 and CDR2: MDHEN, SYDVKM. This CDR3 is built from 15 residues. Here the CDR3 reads CASSLPGGPLYGYTF. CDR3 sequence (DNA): TGTGCCAGCAGTTTACCAGGGGGTCCTCTCTATGGCTACACCTTC.